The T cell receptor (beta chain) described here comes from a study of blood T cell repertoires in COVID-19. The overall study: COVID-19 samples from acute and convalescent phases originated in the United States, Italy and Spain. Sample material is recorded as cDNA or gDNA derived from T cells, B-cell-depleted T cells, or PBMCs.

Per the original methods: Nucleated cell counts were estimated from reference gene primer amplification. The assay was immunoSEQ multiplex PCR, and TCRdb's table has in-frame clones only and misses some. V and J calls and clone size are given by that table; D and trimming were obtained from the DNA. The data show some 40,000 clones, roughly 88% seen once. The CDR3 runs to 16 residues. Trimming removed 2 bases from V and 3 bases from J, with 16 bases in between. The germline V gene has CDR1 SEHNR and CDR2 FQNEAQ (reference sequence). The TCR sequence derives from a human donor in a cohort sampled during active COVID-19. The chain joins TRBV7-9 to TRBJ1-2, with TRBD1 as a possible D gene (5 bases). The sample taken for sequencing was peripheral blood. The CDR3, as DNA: TGTGCCAGCAGCTTAACATTGACAGACCCAGACTATGGCTACACCTTC. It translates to CASSLTLTDPDYGYTF.